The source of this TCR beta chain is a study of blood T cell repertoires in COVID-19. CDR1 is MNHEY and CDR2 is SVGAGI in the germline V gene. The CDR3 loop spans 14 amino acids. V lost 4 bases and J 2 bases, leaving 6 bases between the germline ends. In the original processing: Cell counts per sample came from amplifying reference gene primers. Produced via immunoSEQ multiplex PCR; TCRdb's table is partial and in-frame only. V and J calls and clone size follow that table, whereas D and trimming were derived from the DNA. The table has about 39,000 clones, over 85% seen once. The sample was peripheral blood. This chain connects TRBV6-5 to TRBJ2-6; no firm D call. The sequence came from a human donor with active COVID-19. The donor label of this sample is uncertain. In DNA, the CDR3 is TGTGCCAGCAGTTTACGAGCTGGGGCCAACGTCCTGACTTTC. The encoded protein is CASSLRAGANVLTF.